These 19 T cell receptor beta chains were sequenced from one sample in a study of T cell responses to AZD1222 COVID-19 vaccine. Sequencing was performed with immunoSEQ multiplex PCR; in TCRdb, only in-frame clones are kept and a portion is missing. The sample carries around 130,000 clones, around nine tenths recorded once. The material was peripheral blood, obtained on day 0 of AZD1222 vaccination. Every receptor here comes from an adult in good health.

This chain links TRBV3-1 (or the pseudogene TRBV3-2) with TRBJ2-3; 8 positions match TRBD1. Germline trimming cut 0 bases from V and 0 bases from J; bases unmatched to any gene: 11. The CDR3 spans 19 residues. Germline V gives CDR1 LGHDT, CDR2 YNNKEL (reference sequence). CDR3 DNA sequence: TGTGCCAGCAGCCAAGACAGGGGGCTTGGCGGTCCTAGCACAGATACGCAGTATTTT. This codes for CASSQDRGLGGPSTDTQYF.

The chain has TRBV4-2 and TRBJ1-1; TRBD1 matches at 7 bases. The V and J ends lost 2 bases and 4 bases, in that order; junction bases with no gene match: 1. Germline V gene sequence: CDR1 LGHNA, CDR2 YNFKEQ. The CDR3 contains 13 residues. CDR3 protein: CASSQNRGTEAFF. The CDR3 nucleotides are TGTGCCAGCAGCCAAAACAGGGGCACTGAAGCTTTCTTT.

The chain carries TRBV6-5 and TRBJ1-3; D is unresolved. Germline CDR1 reads MNHEY; CDR2 reads SVGAGI. Trimming shortened V by 2 bases and J by 0 bases, and 11 bases separated the two germline ends. This CDR3 has 16 residues. CDR3 in amino acids: CASSYEGLHSGNTIYF. DNA for the CDR3: TGTGCCAGCAGTTACGAAGGGCTGCACTCTGGAAACACCATATATTTT.

J is TRBJ2-5 and V is TRBV6-1; 7 positions match TRBD1. The CDR3 has 15 residues. Trimming cost V 4 bases and J 4 bases; bases outside gene matches: 9. CDR1 and CDR2 from the germline V gene are MNHNS and SASEGT. CDR3 nucleotides: TGTGCCAGCAGTGGAGCACAGGGGCTGGCAGAGACCCAGTACTTC. It codes for CASSGAQGLAETQYF.

The genes are TRBV19 and TRBJ1-5; a weak D match, TRBD1 (5 bases). Trimming shortened V by 5 bases and J by 3 bases, and 14 bases separated the two germline ends. The CDR3 length is 15 residues. Germline CDR1 reads LNHDA; CDR2 reads SQIVND (reference sequence). The CDR3 DNA sequence: TGTGCCAGTAGTTGGGACGGACATTCCAATCAGCCCCAGCATTTT. Translating it yields CASSWDGHSNQPQHF.

The V call is TRBV19, the J call TRBJ2-1, with D uncertain. With 5 bases removed from V and 3 bases from J, the gap between germline ends came to 5 bases. CDR1 and CDR2 from the germline V gene are LNHDA and SQIVND (reference sequence). This CDR3 contains 12 residues. Here the CDR3 DNA reads TGTGCCAGTAGTTGGGGCTACAATGAGCAGTTCTTC. Amino acid sequence: CASSWGYNEQFF.

V and J are TRBV19 and TRBJ1-5; possible D gene TRBD1, 6 bases. The CDR3 totals 12 residues. V dropped 4 bases and J dropped 7 bases, with 8 bases sitting between them. In germline, CDR1 is LNHDA, CDR2 SQIVND (reference sequence). CDR3 residues: CASSNQGQPQHF. The CDR3 DNA is TGTGCCAGTAGTAATCAGGGGCAGCCCCAGCATTTT.

Worth noting for this clone: Germline and junction disagree at one end, which may indicate a read error. The V and J genes are TRBV29-1 and TRBJ2-3; 8 bases agree with TRBD2. The germline gives CDR1 SQVTM, CDR2 ANQGSEA. The CDR3 is 14 amino acids. The DNA for the CDR3 is TGCAGCGTCGAAGCGGGAGATGGCACAGATACGCAGTATTTT. Amino acid sequence: CSVEAGDGTDTQYF.

The rearrangement joins TRBV7-8 to TRBJ2-3; 12 nucleotides line up with TRBD2. CDR1 is SGHVS, CDR2 FQNEAQ, per germline. V trimming: 5 bases; J trimming: 6 bases; junction bases outside the gene matches: 9. This CDR3 is built from 16 residues. The CDR3 coding sequence is TGTGCCAGCAGCACACCTCTAGCGGGGGGGCCGGATACGCAGTATTTT. It specifies CASSTPLAGGPDTQYF.

There are a few counts of this clone. The gene calls are TRBV18 and TRBJ2-7, with 10 bases matching TRBD2. From germline, CDR1 is KGHSH and CDR2 LQKENI. With 1 base clipped from V and 7 bases from J, the junction kept 10 bases outside the gene matches. There are 16 residues in the CDR3. This chain's CDR3 is CASSPRLAGDPGEQYV. The CDR3 region has the DNA TGTGCCAGCTCACCACGGCTAGCGGGAGACCCGGGGGAGCAGTACGTC.

A few counts support this clone. The V gene is TRBV29-1, the J gene TRBJ2-1; either TRBD1 or TRBD2 may supply D (6 bases each). Trimming took off 3 bases at V and 0 bases at J, with 15 bases between the two ends. The CDR3 loop spans 16 amino acids. Germline loops: CDR1 SQVTM, CDR2 ANQGSEA. The DNA for the CDR3 is TGCAGCGTTGATTTGGCCAAGGGGGGCTCCTACAATGAGCAGTTCTTC. Translating it yields CSVDLAKGGSYNEQFF.

V and J are TRBV2 and TRBJ1-1; D ambiguous. Germline values: CDR1 SNHLY, CDR2 FYNNEI. Deletions cut 4 bases from V and 0 bases from J, with 6 bases between. The CDR3 loop spans 13 amino acids. The chain's CDR3 is CASSGQMNTEAFF. The CDR3 coding sequence is TGTGCCAGCAGTGGGCAAATGAACACTGAAGCTTTCTTT. Combining the CDR3 with reference TRBV2 and TRBJ1-1 gives the whole variable domain EPEVTQTPSHQVTQMGQEVILRCVPISNHLYFYWYRQILGQKVEFLVSFYNNEISEKSEIFDDQFSVERPDGSNFTLKIRSTKLEDSAMYFCASSGQMNTEAFFGQGTRLTVV.

This clone was observed once. V and J are TRBV11-3 and TRBJ2-2, with D maybe TRBD1 (8 bases). CDR1 and CDR2 from the germline V gene are SGHNT and YENEEA. Trimming left V 3 bases short and J 7 bases short, with 21 bases between. This CDR3 has 17 residues. The CDR3, as DNA: TGTGCCAGCAGCTTGGGCAGGGGGCGAGCGGGAAGCGGGGAGCTGTTTTTT. This gives the protein CASSLGRGRAGSGELFF.

V usage is TRBV14 and J usage is TRBJ2-5, with TRBD2 matching 8 bases. The CDR3 is 18 residues long. The germline CDR1 and CDR2 sequences are SGHDN and FVKESK. The J segment lost 1 base and the V segment lost 1 base, leaving 11 bases of the junction unmatched. CDR3 DNA sequence: TGTGCCAGCAGCCAAGGAAAAGGACTAGCTTCTTTCCAAGAGACCCAGTACTTC. It specifies CASSQGKGLASFQETQYF.

The chain joins TRBV7-9 to TRBJ1-2; possibly TRBD1 for D (5 bases). The length of the CDR3 is 20 residues. The V gene's germline CDR1 is SEHNR and CDR2 FQNEAQ (reference sequence). Trimming pared 4 bases from V and 6 bases from J, leaving 33 bases between. CDR3 in amino acids: CASSWAGGLNPKYLKNGYTF. The CDR3 DNA reads as TGTGCCAGCAGCTGGGCTGGGGGATTAAATCCCAAGTACCTGAAAAATGGCTACACCTTC.

The chain carries TRBV6-6 and TRBJ1-2, with TRBD1 matching 7 bases. CDR1 and CDR2 (germline): MNHNY, SVGAGI (reference sequence). This CDR3 is built from 13 residues. With V trimmed by 9 bases and J by 6 bases, 10 bases remained unmatched. This CDR3 reads CASKDRPLHGYTF. Here the CDR3 DNA reads TGTGCCAGTAAGGACAGGCCCCTGCATGGCTACACCTTC.

This sequence joins TRBV11-2 and TRBJ1-2, with TRBD1 matching over 10 bases. Germline V gene sequence: CDR1 SGHAT, CDR2 FQNNGV. CDR3 length equals 14 residues. The V segment lost 5 bases and the J segment 7 bases; nucleotides outside the gene matches: 7. CDR3 DNA sequence: TGTGCCAGCAGCCATTGGCGGGACAGGGGTGGCTACACCTTC. Encoded protein: CASSHWRDRGGYTF.

This clone was recorded only once. V is TRBV6-5 and J is TRBJ1-4; D gene uncertain. CDR1 and CDR2 from the germline V gene are MNHEY and SVGAGI. Trimming took 5 bases from V and 8 from J, leaving 18 bases between them. This CDR3 is 15 amino acids long. The CDR3 spells CASSTTTLSEEKLFF. Here the CDR3 DNA reads TGTGCCAGCAGTACCACCACCCTCAGCGAGGAAAAACTGTTTTTT.

This clone was found once. The rearrangement links TRBV2 to TRBJ1-2; TRBD1 matches at 7 bases. This CDR3 spans 15 amino acids. Unmatched junction bases numbered 7, after V lost 6 bases and J lost 0 bases. The germline V gene encodes CDR1 SNHLY and CDR2 FYNNEI. The CDR3 protein is CASSQDRRANYGYTF. The CDR3 coding sequence is TGTGCCAGCAGCCAGGACAGGAGAGCTAACTATGGCTACACCTTC.